This TCR beta chain was identified in a study of CD8+CD57+ T cells in acquired aplastic anemia. Study context: Average DNA yield from sorted CD4+ and CD8+ cells was around 3.2 ug. Study-level results: The CD8+ Simpson's diversity of patients and controls was not significantly different.

Trimming removed 9 bases at V and 8 bases at J, with 16 bases between. The CDR3 is made up of 12 amino acids. The V gene's germline CDR1 is SEHNR and CDR2 FQNEAQ (reference sequence). It was patients with CD8+CD57+ cell expansion by flow cytometry who were chosen for sequencing. Severe acquired aplastic anemia was present in all patients. At the time of blood sampling, patients had not yet received any therapy. Genomic DNA served as template for TCR beta VDJ and CDR3 profiling. TCRdb used MiXCR to reprocess the reads, holding one entry per CDR3 protein. The sample has 260,000 or so distinct CDR3 sequences, approximately 79% seen once. Concerning this clonotype: The target antigen is unknown.

The receptor was derived from a human donor with aplastic anemia. The rearrangement links TRBV7-9 to TRBJ2-5; D might be TRBD1 or TRBD2, each matching 5 bases. Input material: sorted CD4+, CD8+, or CD8+CD57+ T cells (not recorded which) from PBMCs. CDR3 nucleotides: TGTGCCAGACAGTGGGCTAGGGACACCCAGTACTTC. Encoded protein: CARQWARDTQYF.